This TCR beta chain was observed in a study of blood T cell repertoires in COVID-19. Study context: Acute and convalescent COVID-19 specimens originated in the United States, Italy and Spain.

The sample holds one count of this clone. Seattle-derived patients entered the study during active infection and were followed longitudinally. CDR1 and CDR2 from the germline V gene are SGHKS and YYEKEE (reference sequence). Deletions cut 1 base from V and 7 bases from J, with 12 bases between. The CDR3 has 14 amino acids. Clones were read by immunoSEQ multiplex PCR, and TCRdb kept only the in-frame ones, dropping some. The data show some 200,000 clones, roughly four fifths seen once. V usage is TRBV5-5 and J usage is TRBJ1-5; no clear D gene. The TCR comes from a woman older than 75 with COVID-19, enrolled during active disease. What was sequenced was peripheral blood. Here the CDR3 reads CASSLSAGVQPQHF. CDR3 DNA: TGTGCCAGCAGCTTGTCAGCCGGGGTCCAGCCCCAGCATTTT.